The clone carrying this TCR beta chain occurred once. Study processing details: Scientists estimated how many nucleated cells there were by amplifying reference gene primers. Produced via immunoSEQ multiplex PCR; TCRdb's table is partial and in-frame only. V and J calls and clone size come straight from that table; D and trimming were deduced from the DNA. Among 330,000 or so clones, 87% were seen once, and the ten largest hold roughly 2%. The data derive from a study of blood T cell repertoires in COVID-19. Study-wide context: The United States, Italy and Spain provided the acute and convalescent COVID-19 samples.

The V end was cut by 7 bases, the J end by 2 bases, with 8 bases between. The germline V gene encodes CDR1 SNHLY and CDR2 FYNNEI. This CDR3 is built from 12 residues. The chain combines TRBV2 with TRBJ2-5; D gene ambiguous. The sample taken for sequencing was PBMCs or T cells enriched from blood (not recorded which). The receptor's source is a man aged 35 to 55 in a cohort exposed to, infected with or recovered from COVID-19 (not recorded which). The CDR3: CASILRQETQYF. The CDR3 nucleotides read TGTGCCAGCATTCTCAGACAAGAGACCCAGTACTTC.